The 9 T cell receptor beta chains presented below share a single source sample, sequenced in a study of post-analysis software for immune sequencing data. Findings and caveats of the study: The study found TRBV5-6, TRBV5-1 and TRBV20-1 among a handful of TRBV segments more frequent in patients than controls.

These receptors have no known antigen. cDNA libraries of TCR beta carried unique molecular identifiers. A single record per CDR3 protein comes from TCRdb applying MiXCR to the PCR reads. The table has 650,000 to 900,000 distinct CDR3 sequences, 46% seen once. Sequencing input: blood. These receptors originate from a girl aged 10 to 17 with multiple sclerosis.

This clonotype was picked up a small number of times. The chain has TRBV5-1 and TRBJ2-3, with D maybe TRBD2 (6 bases). The CDR3 runs 14 residues. Germline CDR1 SGHRS, CDR2 YFSETQ. The V and J ends lost 6 bases and 3 bases respectively, with 14 bases between them. CDR3 loop: CASKSSLATDTQYF. CDR3 in DNA: TGCGCCAGCAAGTCGTCGCTAGCGACAGATACGCAGTATTTT.

The rearrangement links TRBV29-1 to TRBJ1-4; D is uncertain. Deletions cut 3 bases from V and 8 bases from J, with 13 bases between. This CDR3 is 13 amino acids long. Per germline, CDR1 SQVTM and CDR2 ANQGSEA. For the CDR3, the DNA is TGCAGCGTTGAGGTCTCTGGGCGGGAAAAACTGTTTTTT. Translation gives CSVEVSGREKLFF. The variable domain in full, completed from reference TRBV29-1 and TRBJ1-4, reads SAVISQKPSRDICQRGTSLTIQCQVDSQVTMMFWYRQQPGQSLTLIATANQGSEATYESGFVIDKFPISRPNLTFSTLTVSNMSPEDSSIYLCSVEVSGREKLFFGSGTQLSVL.

The rearrangement joins TRBV29-1 to TRBJ1-6; 7 bases are shared with TRBD1. Per the germline V gene, CDR1 is SQVTM and CDR2 is ANQGSEA. J gave up 5 bases and V 4 bases, and 2 bases lay outside the gene matches. The CDR3 contains 13 residues. The CDR3 is CSVGQGDNSPLHF. In DNA, the CDR3 is TGCAGCGTTGGACAGGGAGATAATTCACCCCTCCACTTT.

This clonotype was detected a few times. The chain has TRBV12-3 or TRBV12-4 and TRBJ2-4, with 9 positions matching TRBD1. CDR3 length: 14 residues. Trimming cost V 6 bases and J 9 bases; bases outside gene matches: 9. CDR3 bases: TGTGCCAGCAGGGGACAGGGAGCGGCGGCCATTCAGTACTTC. This codes for CASRGQGAAAIQYF.

The genes are TRBV12-3 or TRBV12-4 and TRBJ2-7, with no clear D. CDR3 length equals 13 residues. The V gene lost 5 bases and the J gene lost 0 bases, with 8 bases spanning the gap. The CDR3 nucleotides are TGTGCCAGCAGTCTCCAGGCCTCCTACGAGCAGTACTTC. This codes for CASSLQASYEQYF.

This clonotype turned up a few times. The chain has TRBV13 and TRBJ2-7; no firm D call. Deletions cut 4 bases from V and 2 bases from J, with 12 bases between. CDR1 is PRHDT and CDR2 is FYEKMQ in the germline V gene (reference sequence). CDR3 size: 14 residues. The CDR3 here is CASSSGRIPYEQYF. CDR3 bases: TGTGCCAGCAGCTCCGGACGGATTCCCTACGAGCAGTACTTC. Looking up the rest from reference TRBV13 and TRBJ2-7 gives the full variable domain: AAGVIQSPRHLIKEKRETATLKCYPIPRHDTVYWYQQGPGQDPQFLISFYEKMQSDKGSIPDRFSAQQFSDYHSELNMSSLELGDSALYFCASSSGRIPYEQYFGPGTRLTVT.

The chain combines TRBV11-2 with TRBJ2-1; TRBD2 aligns across 7 bases. The CDR3 runs to 15 residues. V trimming: 3 bases; J trimming: 9 bases; junction bases outside the gene matches: 11. Germline V gene lookup returns CDR1 SGHAT and CDR2 FQNNGV. The chain's CDR3 is CASSLVTGGSGEQFF. In nucleotides, the CDR3 is TGTGCCAGCAGCTTGGTAACTGGCGGGAGCGGTGAGCAGTTCTTC.

The rearrangement uses TRBV12-3 or TRBV12-4 and TRBJ2-7; 7 bases map to TRBD1. The CDR3 runs to 15 residues. J was trimmed by 4 bases and V by 3 bases; bases with no gene match: 9. This CDR3 reads CASSLQGVGRYEQYF. The CDR3 DNA reads TGTGCCAGCAGTTTGCAGGGGGTTGGGCGATACGAGCAGTACTTC.

The rearrangement joins TRBV14 to TRBJ2-5; D call uncertain. The CDR3 extends over 12 amino acids. Trimming stripped 3 bases from V and 4 bases from J, with 6 bases between. Germline assignment: CDR1 SGHDN and CDR2 FVKESK. The CDR3 DNA follows: TGTGCCAGCAGCCAGGTGTTAGAGACCCAGTACTTC. It encodes CASSQVLETQYF.